The 15 T cell receptor beta chains listed next were all sequenced from one sample in a study of cytomegalovirus exposure and HLA in healthy donors. Here immunoSEQ multiplex PCR was the method, and the copy in TCRdb shows in-frame clones only, minus some. The sample shows some 90,000 clones, 95% to 98% of them seen only once. What was sequenced was PBMCs. All receptors derive from a man younger than 30 in good health and CMV-seronegative.

This chain connects TRBV30 to TRBJ1-1; perhaps TRBD1 as D (6 bases). The CDR3 extends over 13 amino acids. V lost 2 bases, J lost 4 bases, and 11 bases lay in between. The germline V gene has CDR1 GTSNPN and CDR2 SVGIG (reference sequence). The CDR3 nucleotides read TGTGCCTGGAGTCAGGGAGGGGGCACTGAAGCTTTCTTT. As protein: CAWSQGGGTEAFF.

This chain joins TRBV15 and TRBJ1-2; no clear D gene. The germline V and J ends were trimmed by 3 bases and 4 bases, with 6 bases remaining between them. The V gene's germline CDR1 is LNHNV and CDR2 YYDKDF (reference sequence). The CDR3 loop spans 12 amino acids. The CDR3 protein is CATSSPGYGYTF. The CDR3 bases are TGTGCCACCAGCAGCCCAGGCTATGGCTACACCTTC.

The rearrangement joins TRBV10-3 to TRBJ1-4, with D perhaps TRBD1 (5 bases). Germline assignment: CDR1 ENHRY and CDR2 SYGVKD. CDR3 length: 15 amino acids. Trimming left V 0 bases short and J 8 bases short, with 13 bases between. The CDR3, as DNA: TGTGCCATCAGTGAGTCCGGTGGGGCCAGGGAAAAACTGTTTTTT. Its protein product is CAISESGGAREKLFF.

The J gene is TRBJ1-1, the V gene TRBV30; possibly TRBD1 for D (5 bases). Germline-derived CDR1 and CDR2 are GTSNPN and SVGIG (reference sequence). This CDR3 contains 14 residues. Between the trimmed V and J ends, which lost 2 bases and 4 bases, there was a span of 14 bases. The CDR3: CAWSSDSWGTEAFF. The CDR3 region has the DNA TGTGCCTGGAGTAGCGACAGTTGGGGCACTGAAGCTTTCTTT.

The chain is built from TRBV11-2 and TRBJ2-1; 8 bases line up with TRBD2. In germline, CDR1 is SGHAT, CDR2 FQNNGV. With V trimmed by 0 bases and J by 0 bases, 7 bases remained unmatched. This CDR3 spans 18 amino acids. DNA for the CDR3: TGTGCCAGCAGCTTAGATCATTTTAGCGGGGTCTCCTACAATGAGCAGTTCTTC. It translates to CASSLDHFSGVSYNEQFF.

This clone came up a few times. The CDR3 bases are TGTGCCAGCAGCCGGGACAGGGCCAACTATGGCTACACCTTC. This sequence encodes CASSRDRANYGYTF. The V gene is TRBV2, the J gene TRBJ1-2, with 9 bases identical to TRBD1. The J segment lost 2 bases and the V segment lost 6 bases, leaving 4 bases of the junction unmatched. Germline values: CDR1 SNHLY, CDR2 FYNNEI. The CDR3 covers 14 residues.

A single count supports this clone. This sequence joins TRBV18 and TRBJ1-1, with D hard to call. There are 15 residues in the CDR3. The V end was cut by 0 bases, the J end by 0 bases, with 8 bases between. Germline V gives CDR1 KGHSH, CDR2 LQKENI. CDR3 amino acids: CASSPPSGMNTEAFF. In DNA form, the CDR3 reads TGTGCCAGCTCACCACCGAGCGGGATGAACACTGAAGCTTTCTTT.

This chain joins TRBV7-2 and TRBJ2-5, with TRBD2 matching over 11 bases. This CDR3 is 17 amino acids long. V shed 9 bases and J 2 bases; nucleotides not matched to a gene: 14. The germline gives CDR1 SGHTA, CDR2 FQGNSA. CDR3 sequence reads: CASSSSGRAVWQETQYF. In nucleotides, the CDR3 is TGTGCCAGTTCGAGTAGCGGGAGGGCCGTTTGGCAAGAGACCCAGTACTTC.

The chain joins TRBV5-6 to TRBJ2-1, with a possible D match to TRBD2 (6 bases). The germline V gene has CDR1 SGHDT and CDR2 YYEEEE. The ends were cut back, 6 bases at V and 1 base at J, with 14 bases in the middle. The CDR3 length is 15 residues. The CDR3 bases are TGTGCCAGCAAGGGCCGGGAGCGATCCTACAATGAGCAGTTCTTC. It is translated as CASKGRERSYNEQFF.

The chain has TRBV2 and TRBJ2-5, with TRBD2 matching 11 bases. This CDR3 contains 15 residues. V lost 5 bases and J lost 4; bases outside the gene matches: 6. Germline V lookup: CDR1 SNHLY, CDR2 FYNNEI. The CDR3 loop reads CASSSLAGGAETQYF. The CDR3 DNA reads as TGTGCCAGCAGTAGTTTAGCGGGAGGGGCAGAGACCCAGTACTTC.

The V call is TRBV7-6, the J call TRBJ2-1, with D perhaps matching TRBD2 (5 bases). Trimming pared 1 base from V and 0 bases from J, leaving 7 bases between. The V gene's germline CDR1 is SGHVS and CDR2 FNYEAQ. The CDR3 runs 15 residues. The CDR3 DNA reads as TGTGCCAGCAGCTTAGTGGGGAGCTCCTACAATGAGCAGTTCTTC. This encodes CASSLVGSSYNEQFF.

The V gene is TRBV5-1, the J gene TRBJ2-7, with unresolved D. The CDR3 contains 14 residues. Germline loops: CDR1 SGHRS, CDR2 YFSETQ. V gave up 2 bases and J gave up 0 bases, with 9 bases separating them. CDR3 protein: CASSLTPGSYEQYF. The CDR3 coding sequence is TGCGCCAGCAGCTTAACCCCCGGCTCCTACGAGCAGTACTTC.

The CDR3 nucleotides read TGTGCCAGCAGTTTAGTAGGACAGGTGATAAATCAGCCCCAGCATTTT. Amino acids: CASSLVGQVINQPQHF. This chain connects TRBV28 to TRBJ1-5; TRBD1 agrees at 7 bases. CDR1 and CDR2 from the germline V gene are MDHEN and SYDVKM. With 2 bases clipped from V and 4 bases from J, the junction kept 8 bases outside the gene matches. CDR3 length: 16 amino acids.

The chain employs TRBV11-2 and TRBJ1-2, with D possibly TRBD1 on 5 matching bases. V shed 5 bases and J shed 6 bases, with 13 bases lying between them. From germline, CDR1 is SGHAT and CDR2 FQNNGV. CDR3 length: 13 amino acids. The CDR3 protein is CASSRMGGDGYTF. The CDR3 DNA is TGTGCCAGCAGCCGGATGGGAGGGGATGGCTACACCTTC.

V is TRBV6-6 and J is TRBJ1-4; a weak D match, TRBD1 (6 bases). The germline V and J ends were trimmed by 6 bases and 1 base, with 15 bases remaining between them. The CDR3 totals 16 residues. Germline V gene data show CDR1 as MNHNY and CDR2 as SVGAGI (reference sequence). The CDR3 sequence: CASRTTGALTNEKLFF. The CDR3 bases are TGTGCCAGCAGGACGACAGGAGCTTTAACTAATGAAAAACTGTTTTTT.